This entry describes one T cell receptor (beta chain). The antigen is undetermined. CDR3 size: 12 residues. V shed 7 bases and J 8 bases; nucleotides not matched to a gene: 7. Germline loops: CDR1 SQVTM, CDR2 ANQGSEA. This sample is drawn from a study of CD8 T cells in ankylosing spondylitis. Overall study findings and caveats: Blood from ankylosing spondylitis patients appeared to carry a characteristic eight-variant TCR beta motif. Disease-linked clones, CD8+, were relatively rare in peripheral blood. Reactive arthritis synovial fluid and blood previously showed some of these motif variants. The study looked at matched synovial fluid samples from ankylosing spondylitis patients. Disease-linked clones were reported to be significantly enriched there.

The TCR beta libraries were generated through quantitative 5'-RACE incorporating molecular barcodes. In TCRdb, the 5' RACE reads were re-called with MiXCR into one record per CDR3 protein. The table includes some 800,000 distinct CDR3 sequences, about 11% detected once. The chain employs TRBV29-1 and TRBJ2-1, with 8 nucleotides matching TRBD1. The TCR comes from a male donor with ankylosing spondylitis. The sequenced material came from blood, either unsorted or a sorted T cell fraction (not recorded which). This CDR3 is CSAPTGGYEQFF. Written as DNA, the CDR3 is TGCAGCGCCCCCACAGGGGGATATGAGCAGTTCTTC.